This T cell receptor beta chain was identified during a study of blood T cell repertoires in COVID-19 (dated by TCRdb to 2019 to 2021). Some background on the complete study: Samples from collaborators originated in the United States, Italy and Spain and spanned both the acute and convalescent phases of COVID-19. The prospective study material was composed of cDNA or gDNA derived from T cells, B-cell-depleted T cells, or PBMCs. Deeply sampled blood TCRbeta repertoires from subjects exposed to, actively infected with, or recovered from COVID-19 were included in the dataset. The repertoires were released in a freely available public database intended as a resource for research on the immune response to SARS-CoV-2. The samples were drawn from the first 160 participants of the ongoing ImmuneRACE study and from 1,254 subjects provided by 6 global collaborators. The sample metadata nearly always contained a de-identified subject ID, COVID-19 status, age in years and sex. Where HLA class I and class II types were available, the types were taken from metadata supplied by the sample provider, not from assay-based typing.

Study-level results and caveats: The amount of clinical and demographic metadata varied by source and participant and was provided uncurated.

CDR1 SGHAT and CDR2 FQNNGV were looked up in the germline V gene. Germline trimming amounts to 2 bases on V and 6 bases on J, with 2 as the count of junction bases outside the gene matches. The CDR3 spans 14 residues, from the cysteine through the phenylalanine. This entry keeps only the CDR3 DNA: 42 bases, framed from base 1. The immunoSEQ Assay, a bias-controlled multiplex PCR, was used to amplify TCRbeta CDR3 regions from genomic DNA. The source study handled its data this way. The number of nucleated cells in each sample was estimated by amplification of reference gene primers within the assay. To quantify the absolute abundance of each unique TCRbeta CDR3 rearrangement, sequence reads were collapsed and filtered. For each sample, productive Simpson clonality was calculated as the square root of Simpson's diversity index across productive rearrangements. The clones in this table, taken by TCRdb from immuneACCESS, are in-frame only. Not every clone is retained; where verified, under half of the shortfall comes from an unresolved V gene, and the cause of the rest is unknown. D and trimming were read from the DNA, whereas the V and J calls and clone size are those reported in that table. Recorded for this sample are around 400,000 clones; around 87% of them occurred a single time. Clones ranked in the top ten supply about 2.5% of the sample.

As to this clone: Its cognate antigen has yet to be identified. It has no much larger one-base neighbor in the sample; base qualities were not kept.

In Seattle, one collaborating source enrolled patients while the infection was active and tracked those patients longitudinally over the course of disease. Each collaborating institution followed its own protocols to collect whole blood in K2EDTA tubes. For TCRbeta analysis, collaborators shipped samples in one of three forms: frozen whole blood, isolated PBMCs, or DNA extracted from either of those sample types. The sample was peripheral blood. The receptor comes from an older woman with COVID-19, enrolled during active disease. The chain is made from TRBV11-2 and TRBJ1-1, with 11 bases aligning to TRBD1. Here is the DNA: TGTGCCAGCAGCTTACTGGGACAGGGGGCTGAAGCTTTCTTT. Translation gives CASSLLGQGAEAFF.